Listed here are 4 T cell receptor beta chains from one sample, sequenced in a study of radiotherapy plus CTLA-4 blockade in lung cancer (dated by TCRdb to 2016 to 2018). The receptor library was made with the immunoSEQ multiplex PCR assay. TCRdb holds this immuneACCESS table with in-frame rearrangements only. Some clones are missing; in checked studies, unresolved V genes explain under half, and the rest has no known cause. The sample table contains about 36,000 clones; only one count was recorded for approximately 85% of them. The ten largest make up approximately 6% of the sample. The source was peripheral blood, collected from a patient treated with radiotherapy plus ipilimumab. These receptor sequences come from a human donor with non-small cell lung cancer who had stable disease on radiotherapy plus ipilimumab.

The V gene is TRBV25-1, the J gene TRBJ1-1; the D gene is possibly TRBD1 (5 bases). Trimming cost V 9 bases and J 11 bases, with 19 bases left between them. Germline V gives CDR1 MGHDK, CDR2 SYGVNS. This CDR3 spans 12 amino acids. The CDR3 sequence is CASEGVPRTAFF. In DNA, the CDR3 is TGTGCCAGTGAAGGGGTCCCCAGGACCGCTTTCTTT.

V usage is TRBV9 and J usage is TRBJ2-2, with 7 bases identical to TRBD1. This CDR3 comprises 15 residues. The J segment lost 3 bases and the V segment lost 3 bases, leaving 5 bases of the junction unmatched. CDR1 and CDR2 (germline): SGDLS, YYNGEE. CDR3 nucleotides: TGTGCCAGCAGCGCCAAGACAGGGCACACCGGGGAGCTGTTTTTT. This encodes CASSAKTGHTGELFF. Full variable domain (rest looked up from reference TRBV9 and TRBJ2-2): DSGVTQTPKHLITATGQRVTLRCSPRSGDLSVYWYQQSLDQGLQFLIQYYNGEERAKGNILERFSAQQFPDLHSELNLSSLELGDSALYFCASSAKTGHTGELFFGEGSRLTVL.

The V and J genes are TRBV11-2 and TRBJ2-7, with 15 bases identical to TRBD2. Germline trimming cut 4 bases from V and 7 bases from J; bases unmatched to any gene: 5. The CDR3 is 15 residues long. Germline CDR1 SGHAT, CDR2 FQNNGV. The CDR3 DNA sequence: TGTGCCAGCAGCTCCTGGACTAGCGGGAGGGGAGAGCAGTACTTC. The encoded protein is CASSSWTSGRGEQYF.

This clone was seen a handful of times. The gene calls are TRBV27 and TRBJ1-2; 8 positions agree with TRBD1. Unmatched junction bases numbered 10, after V lost 3 bases and J lost 4 bases. Per germline, CDR1 MNHEY and CDR2 SMNVEV (reference sequence). This CDR3 is built from 16 residues. CDR3 loop: CASSLSGQGGTYGYTF. CDR3 in DNA: TGTGCCAGCAGTTTGTCCGGACAGGGAGGAACCTATGGCTACACCTTC.